Below, one T cell receptor beta chain is given with its context. These data belong to a study of blood T cell repertoires in COVID-19. Study details: Nucleic acid was either cDNA or gDNA, and it came from T cells, B-cell-depleted T cells, or PBMCs.

Assay used: immunoSEQ multiplex PCR; TCRdb lists only in-frame clones, some missing. The repertoire holds around 270,000 clones, with about 89% as singletons. Trimming shortened V by 0 bases and J by 5 bases, and 17 bases separated the two germline ends. Germline V lookup: CDR1 SGDLS, CDR2 YYNGEE. This CDR3 spans 16 amino acids. The chain joins TRBV9 to TRBJ2-5; a possible D gene is TRBD1 (5 bases). The clonotype comes from a man aged 40-49 years who had recovered from COVID-19. The sample comprised peripheral blood. The DNA of the CDR3 is TGTGCCAGCAGCGTAGGGGGCAGACGCCCGACGGAGACCCAGTACTTC. It specifies CASSVGGRRPTETQYF.